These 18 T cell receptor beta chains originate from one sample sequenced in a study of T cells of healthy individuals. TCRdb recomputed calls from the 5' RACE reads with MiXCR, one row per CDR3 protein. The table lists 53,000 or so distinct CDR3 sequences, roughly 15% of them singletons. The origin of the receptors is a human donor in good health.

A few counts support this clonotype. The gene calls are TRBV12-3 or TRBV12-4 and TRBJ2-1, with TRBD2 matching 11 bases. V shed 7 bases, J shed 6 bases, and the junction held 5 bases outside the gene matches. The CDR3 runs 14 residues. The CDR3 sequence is CASTGTSGFNEQFF. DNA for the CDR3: TGTGCCAGCACCGGGACTAGCGGTTTCAATGAGCAGTTCTTC.

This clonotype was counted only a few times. The CDR3 here is CASSLEVGASEKLFF. The CDR3 bases are TGTGCCAGCAGCTTAGAAGTGGGGGCGAGTGAAAAACTGTTTTTT. This rearrangement joins TRBV7-9 to TRBJ1-4; weak D call: TRBD1 (6 bases). This CDR3 has 15 amino acids. V was clipped by 1 base and J by 7 bases, with 13 bases between them. CDR1 and CDR2 (germline): SEHNR, FQNEAQ (reference sequence).

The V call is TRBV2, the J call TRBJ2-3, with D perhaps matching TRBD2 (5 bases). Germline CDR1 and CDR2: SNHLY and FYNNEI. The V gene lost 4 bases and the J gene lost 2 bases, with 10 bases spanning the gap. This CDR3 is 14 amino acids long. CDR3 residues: CASSGRNYTDTQYF. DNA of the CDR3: TGTGCCAGCAGTGGGAGGAACTACACAGATACGCAGTATTTT.

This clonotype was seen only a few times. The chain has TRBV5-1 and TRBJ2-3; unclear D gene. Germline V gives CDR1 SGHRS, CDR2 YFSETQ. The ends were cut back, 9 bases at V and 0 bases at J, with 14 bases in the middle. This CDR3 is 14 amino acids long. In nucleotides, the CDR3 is TGCGCCACCACACCCGGCAGCAGCACAGATACGCAGTATTTT. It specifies CATTPGSSTDTQYF.

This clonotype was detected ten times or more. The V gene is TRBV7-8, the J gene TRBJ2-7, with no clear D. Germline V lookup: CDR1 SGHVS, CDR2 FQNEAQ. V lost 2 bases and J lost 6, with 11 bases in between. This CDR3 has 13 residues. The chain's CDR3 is CASSLRSRREQYF. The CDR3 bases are TGTGCCAGCAGCTTAAGGAGTCGTCGCGAGCAGTACTTC.

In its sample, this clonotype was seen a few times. CDR3: CASSQDPGLAGVNTGELFF. CDR3 sequence (DNA): TGTGCCAGCAGCCAAGATCCGGGACTAGCGGGAGTGAACACCGGGGAGCTGTTTTTT. This sequence joins TRBV4-2 and TRBJ2-2; 14 positions agree with TRBD2. From germline, CDR1 is LGHNA and CDR2 YNFKEQ. V was clipped by 0 bases and J by 1 base; unmatched bases: 4. The length of the CDR3 is 19 residues.

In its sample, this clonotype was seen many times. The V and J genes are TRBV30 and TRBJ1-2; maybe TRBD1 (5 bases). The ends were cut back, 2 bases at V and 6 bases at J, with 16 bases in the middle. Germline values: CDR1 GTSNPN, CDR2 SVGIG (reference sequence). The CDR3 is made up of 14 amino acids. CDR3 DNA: TGTGCCTGGAGTTTCACACAGGAAACGCATGGCTACACCTTC. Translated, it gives CAWSFTQETHGYTF.

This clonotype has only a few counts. The CDR3: CASSEQGGSETQYF. The CDR3 region has the DNA TGTGCCAGCAGTGAACAGGGAGGCTCGGAGACCCAGTACTTC. The chain joins TRBV2 to TRBJ2-5; D is possibly TRBD2 (6 bases). The ends were cut back, 2 bases at V and 5 bases at J, with 12 bases in the middle. CDR3 length: 14 residues. Germline V CDR1 and CDR2: SNHLY, FYNNEI.

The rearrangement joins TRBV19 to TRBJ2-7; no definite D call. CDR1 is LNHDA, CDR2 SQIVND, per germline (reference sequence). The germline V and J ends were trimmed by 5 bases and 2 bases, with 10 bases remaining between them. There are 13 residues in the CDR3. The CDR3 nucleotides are TGTGCCAGTAGTCCCGCCAGCACCTACGAGCAGTACTTC. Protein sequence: CASSPASTYEQYF.

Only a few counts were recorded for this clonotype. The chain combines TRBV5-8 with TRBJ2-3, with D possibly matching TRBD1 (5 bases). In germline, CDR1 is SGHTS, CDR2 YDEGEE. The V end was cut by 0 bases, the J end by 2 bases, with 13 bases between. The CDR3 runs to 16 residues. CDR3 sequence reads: CASSLGQSEHTDTQYF. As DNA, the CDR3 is TGTGCCAGCAGCTTGGGACAGTCAGAACACACAGATACGCAGTATTTT.

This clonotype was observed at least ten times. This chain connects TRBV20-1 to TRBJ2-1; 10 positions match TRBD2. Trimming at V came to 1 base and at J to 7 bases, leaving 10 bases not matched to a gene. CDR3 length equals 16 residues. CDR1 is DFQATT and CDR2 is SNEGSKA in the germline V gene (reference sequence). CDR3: CSARVSSGGAGNEQFF. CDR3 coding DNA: TGCAGTGCTAGAGTTTCCAGCGGGGGGGCCGGGAATGAGCAGTTCTTC.

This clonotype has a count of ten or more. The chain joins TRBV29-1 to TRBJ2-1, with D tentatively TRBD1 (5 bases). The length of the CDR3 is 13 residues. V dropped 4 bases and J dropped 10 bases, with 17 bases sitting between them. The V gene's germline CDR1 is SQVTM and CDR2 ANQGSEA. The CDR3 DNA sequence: TGCAGCGTTGGGGTGGGGCTGGATGGGGAGCAGTTCTTC. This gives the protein CSVGVGLDGEQFF.

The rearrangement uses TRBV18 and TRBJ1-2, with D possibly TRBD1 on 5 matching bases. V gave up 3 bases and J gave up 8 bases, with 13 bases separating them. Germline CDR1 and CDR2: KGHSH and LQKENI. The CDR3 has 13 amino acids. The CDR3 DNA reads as TGTGCCAGCTCACCGGAGGACACTTGGGGCTACACCTTC. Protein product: CASSPEDTWGYTF. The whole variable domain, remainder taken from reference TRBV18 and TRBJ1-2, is NAGVMQNPRHLVRRRGQEARLRCSPMKGHSHVYWYRQLPEEGLKFMVYLQKENIIDESGMPKERFSAEFPKEGPSILRIQQVVRGDSAAYFCASSPEDTWGYTFGSGTRLTVV.

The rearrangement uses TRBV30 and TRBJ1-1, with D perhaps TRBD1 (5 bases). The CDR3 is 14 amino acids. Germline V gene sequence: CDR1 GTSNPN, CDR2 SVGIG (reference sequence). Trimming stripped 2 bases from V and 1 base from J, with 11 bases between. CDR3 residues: CAWSLARGNTEAFF. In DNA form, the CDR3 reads TGTGCCTGGAGTTTAGCGAGGGGGAACACTGAAGCTTTCTTT.

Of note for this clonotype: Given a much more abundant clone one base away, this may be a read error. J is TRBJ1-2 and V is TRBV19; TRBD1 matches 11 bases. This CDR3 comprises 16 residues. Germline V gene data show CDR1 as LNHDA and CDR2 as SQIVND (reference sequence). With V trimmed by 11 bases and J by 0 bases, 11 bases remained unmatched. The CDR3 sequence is CAPSLGQGEANYGYTF. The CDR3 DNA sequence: TGTGCCCCCTCCCTGGGACAGGGGGAAGCTAACTATGGCTACACCTTC.

CDR3: CASSLLGSGAKNIQYF. CDR3 nucleotides: TGTGCCAGCAGCTTATTGGGAAGTGGTGCCAAAAACATTCAGTACTTC. The J gene is TRBJ2-4, the V gene TRBV7-9, with D hard to call. The germline V and J ends were trimmed by 2 bases and 1 base, with 12 bases remaining between them. Germline lookup yields CDR1 SEHNR and CDR2 FQNEAQ (reference sequence). The CDR3 has 16 amino acids.

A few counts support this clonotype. In nucleotides, the CDR3 is TGTGCCAGCAGCCAAGATAGGCCGAAGGGAACTTCACCCCTCCACTTT. As protein: CASSQDRPKGTSPLHF. The chain links TRBV3-1 to TRBJ1-6, with no clear D. Germline loops: CDR1 LGHDT, CDR2 YNNKEL (reference sequence). This CDR3 is 16 amino acids long. V was cut by 0 bases and J by 9 bases, with 15 bases left in between.

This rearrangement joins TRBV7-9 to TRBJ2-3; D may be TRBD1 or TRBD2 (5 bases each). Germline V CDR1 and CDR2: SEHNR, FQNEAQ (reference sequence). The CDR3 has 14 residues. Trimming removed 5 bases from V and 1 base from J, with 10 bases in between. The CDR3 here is CASSRDRGTDTQYF. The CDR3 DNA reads TGTGCCAGCAGCCGGGACCGAGGCACAGATACGCAGTATTTT.